The 31 T cell receptor beta chains below were found in one sample sequenced in a study of T-cell reconstitution after alpha-beta-depleted transplantation in children. TCRbeta library preparation incorporated unique molecular identifiers. TCRdb fed the PCR reads into MiXCR, producing one record per CDR3 protein. This table has about 980,000 distinct CDR3 sequences, around 30% appearing once. The specimen comprised PBMCs, mostly from graft donor cells, sampled 360 days after TCRalphabeta/CD19-depleted stem cell transplant. These receptors were obtained from a boy younger than two who had a stem cell transplant for SCID, so the T cells may come from the graft donor.

In this sample, this clonotype turned up a few times. The chain couples TRBV12-3 or TRBV12-4 to TRBJ2-1, with D hard to call. V was trimmed by 2 bases and J by 6 bases, leaving 11 bases between them. CDR3 length equals 14 residues. CDR3 in amino acids: CASSLSPVGNEQFF. Written as DNA, the CDR3 is TGTGCCAGCAGTTTAAGTCCCGTGGGCAATGAGCAGTTCTTC.

This clonotype was seen a few times. The chain joins TRBV7-9 to TRBJ1-4, with 7 bases identical to TRBD1. The CDR3 is made up of 15 amino acids. J lost 8 bases, V lost 5 bases, and 11 bases had no gene match. CDR1 and CDR2 from the germline V gene are SEHNR and FQNEAQ (reference sequence). CDR3 residues: CASSPTGSQGEKLFF. Here the CDR3 DNA reads TGTGCCAGCAGCCCGACAGGGTCCCAAGGGGAAAAACTGTTTTTT.

The DNA for the CDR3 is TGTGCCAGCAGCTTGAGAATGGAGCAGTACTTC. Protein: CASSLRMEQYF. The chain employs TRBV5-6 and TRBJ2-7; no definite D call. CDR1 SGHDT and CDR2 YYEEEE come from the germline V gene. The CDR3 totals 11 residues. The V and J ends lost 1 base and 7 bases respectively, with 6 bases between them.

CDR3 amino acids: CASSPHWPGTQYF. Here the CDR3 DNA reads TGTGCCAGCAGCCCCCACTGGCCAGGGACCCAGTACTTC. The chain recombines TRBV3-1 with TRBJ2-5; unclear D gene. V dropped 4 bases and J dropped 7 bases, with 13 bases sitting between them. From germline, CDR1 is LGHDT and CDR2 YNNKEL (reference sequence). The CDR3 consists of 13 residues.

This clonotype was observed a few times. The V call is TRBV4-1, the J call TRBJ2-5; D gene unclear. This CDR3 comprises 14 residues. V gave up 2 bases and J gave up 2 bases, with 9 bases separating them. Germline assignment: CDR1 MGHRA and CDR2 YSYEKL. CDR3 DNA: TGCGCCAGCAGCCAACAGGCTCCACAAGAGACCCAGTACTTC. Protein product: CASSQQAPQETQYF.

The V and J genes are TRBV20-1 and TRBJ2-1; 9 bases line up with TRBD1. CDR1 is DFQATT and CDR2 is SNEGSKA in the germline V gene (reference sequence). The CDR3 is made up of 14 amino acids. Unmatched junction bases numbered 4, after V lost 6 bases and J lost 1 base. CDR3: CSAHDRGSYNEQFF. The CDR3 DNA follows: TGCAGTGCCCATGACAGGGGGTCCTACAATGAGCAGTTCTTC.

In this sample, this clonotype turned up a few times. The chain is built from TRBV3-1 and TRBJ1-4; D is possibly TRBD1 (5 bases). With 3 bases removed from V and 9 bases from J, the gap between germline ends came to 11 bases. There are 13 residues in the CDR3. Germline-derived CDR1 and CDR2 are LGHDT and YNNKEL (reference sequence). In nucleotides, the CDR3 is TGTGCCAGCAGCCAGCAGGGATGGCAAAAACTGTTTTTT. It encodes CASSQQGWQKLFF.

This clonotype has a handful of counts. The chain has TRBV6-1 and TRBJ2-1, with D perhaps TRBD2 (7 bases). The CDR3 spans 14 residues. The V end lost 6 bases, the J end lost 6 bases, and 15 bases lay between the germline ends. Germline V CDR1 and CDR2: MNHNS, SASEGT. The CDR3 protein is CASREGGGPNEQFF. The CDR3 DNA sequence: TGTGCCAGCAGGGAGGGGGGGGGGCCCAATGAGCAGTTCTTC.

This clonotype was observed a few times. V gene TRBV21-1 combines with J gene TRBJ2-7; TRBD2 is the table's D call and was not checked against the DNA. TRBV21-1 is noted as a pseudogene. This CDR3 spans 17 amino acids. In DNA form, the CDR3 reads TGTGCCAGCAGCGTTCGACTAGCGGGGACAACCTCCTACGAGCAGTACTTC. Translation: CASSVRLAGTTSYEQYF.

This clonotype appeared a few times. The CDR3 reads CASSFSGAPSGNYGYTF. The CDR3 coding sequence is TGTGCCAGCAGTTTTTCGGGGGCTCCTAGCGGTAACTATGGCTACACCTTC. The V call is TRBV28, the J call TRBJ1-2, with TRBD1 as a possible D gene (6 bases). CDR1 is MDHEN and CDR2 is SYDVKM in the germline V gene. This CDR3 is 17 amino acids long. The germline V and J ends were trimmed by 3 bases and 1 base, with 18 bases remaining between them.

The rearrangement joins TRBV7-8 to TRBJ2-7; 7 nucleotides align to TRBD2. Unmatched junction bases numbered 12, after V lost 5 bases and J lost 2 bases. Per germline, CDR1 SGHVS and CDR2 FQNEAQ. The CDR3 is made up of 16 amino acids. The CDR3, as DNA: TGTGCCAGCAGCCCCCCCCGGCTAGCGGTAACCTACGAGCAGTACTTC. It is translated as CASSPPRLAVTYEQYF.

The chain joins TRBV11-3 to TRBJ2-7, with D possibly matching TRBD2 (5 bases). CDR3 size: 13 residues. Trimming removed 0 bases from V and 4 bases from J, with 7 bases in between. CDR1 SGHNT and CDR2 YENEEA come from the germline V gene. CDR3 residues: CASSLDEGYEQYF. As DNA, the CDR3 is TGTGCCAGCAGCTTAGACGAGGGTTACGAGCAGTACTTC.

The chain combines TRBV12-3 or TRBV12-4 with TRBJ2-5; 8 nucleotides agree with TRBD1. This CDR3 has 14 residues. Trimming at V came to 4 bases and at J to 3 bases, leaving 4 bases not matched to a gene. Written as DNA, the CDR3 is TGTGCCAGCAGTTGGACAGGGCAAAAAGAGACCCAGTACTTC. Translating gives CASSWTGQKETQYF.

In DNA, the CDR3 is TGTGCCAGTAGTATCGGCAGGGGGTCCGATACGCAGTATTTT. This sequence encodes CASSIGRGSDTQYF. This chain links TRBV19 with TRBJ2-3; 7 positions match TRBD1. Germline V gene lookup returns CDR1 LNHDA and CDR2 SQIVND (reference sequence). The CDR3 length is 14 residues. V lost 3 bases, J lost 6 bases, and 6 bases stayed unmatched.

This clonotype was recorded a few times. The chain is built from TRBV12-3 or TRBV12-4 and TRBJ1-3; 12 nucleotides align to TRBD1. This CDR3 is 15 amino acids long. The V gene end was trimmed by 1 base and the J gene end by 8 bases; junction bases not matched to a gene: 3. The CDR3 DNA is TGTGCCAGCAGTTTAGTCGGGACAGGGGGCTACACCATATATTTT. Translating it yields CASSLVGTGGYTIYF.

The chain uses TRBV12-3 or TRBV12-4 and TRBJ2-7; possibly TRBD2 for D (6 bases). CDR3 length: 16 amino acids. The ends were cut back, 5 bases at V and 0 bases at J, with 17 bases in the middle. The CDR3 DNA follows: TGTGCCAGCAGTCACCGAGGAGGGAAGAGCTCCTACGAGCAGTACTTC. Protein product: CASSHRGGKSSYEQYF.

This clonotype was observed a few times. The chain's CDR3 is CASRGTGGILETQYF. CDR3 DNA sequence: TGCGCCAGCAGAGGGACAGGGGGAATTCTGGAGACCCAGTACTTC. The chain links TRBV5-1 to TRBJ2-5; 11 nucleotides agree with TRBD1. CDR1 and CDR2 (germline): SGHRS, YFSETQ. The CDR3 sequence is 15 residues long. J lost 5 bases, V lost 5 bases, and 8 bases had no gene match. Using reference TRBV5-1 and TRBJ2-5 for the parts outside the CDR3, the full variable domain is KAGVTQTPRYLIKTRGQQVTLSCSPISGHRSVSWYQQTPGQGLQFLFEYFSETQRNKGNFPGRFSGRQFSNSRSEMNVSTLELGDSALYLCASRGTGGILETQYFGPGTRLLVL.

The chain uses TRBV2 and TRBJ2-5, with 7 nucleotides matching TRBD1. V shed 7 bases and J 2 bases; nucleotides not matched to a gene: 13. This CDR3 spans 16 amino acids. In germline, CDR1 is SNHLY, CDR2 FYNNEI. CDR3 bases: TGTGCCAGCATGGCTTTGGACAGGAGTGCACAAGAGACCCAGTACTTC. The encoded protein is CASMALDRSAQETQYF.

In its sample, this clonotype was seen a few times. This chain joins TRBV5-1 and TRBJ1-2; a possible D gene is TRBD1 (5 bases). This CDR3 has 13 residues. The germline gives CDR1 SGHRS, CDR2 YFSETQ. V lost 0 bases and J lost 10, with 13 bases in between. CDR3 coding DNA: TGCGCCAGCAGCTTGGGGGGGACGTTTGCCTACACCTTC. Translating gives CASSLGGTFAYTF.

This clonotype was found a few times. The CDR3 here is CATSDPLAGASNTGELFF. In nucleotides, the CDR3 is TGTGCCACCAGTGACCCTCTAGCGGGGGCTTCGAACACCGGGGAGCTGTTTTTT. V is TRBV24-1 and J is TRBJ2-2, with 10 bases lining up with TRBD2. The ends lost 4 bases at V and 0 bases at J; junction bases unmatched: 7. The CDR3 length is 18 residues. Per the germline V gene, CDR1 is KGHDR and CDR2 is SFDVKD.

This chain links TRBV2 with TRBJ2-5, with TRBD1 matching over 10 bases. After removal of 5 bases from V and 5 bases from J, the junction contained 8 bases not matched to a gene. There are 15 residues in the CDR3. Germline V CDR1 and CDR2: SNHLY, FYNNEI. CDR3 region: CASSSGTGVPETQYF. CDR3 DNA: TGTGCCAGCAGTTCCGGGACAGGGGTCCCCGAGACCCAGTACTTC.

The chain uses TRBV9 and TRBJ2-1, with 8 bases fitting TRBD2. J gave up 4 bases and V 3 bases, and 6 bases lay outside the gene matches. The CDR3 covers 15 residues. CDR1 is SGDLS, CDR2 YYNGEE, per germline. CDR3 sequence reads: CASSDVAGPYNEQFF. CDR3 bases: TGTGCCAGCAGCGACGTAGCGGGGCCTTACAATGAGCAGTTCTTC.

This CDR3 reads CASSERASGGNEQFF. The CDR3 DNA is TGTGCCAGCAGTGAAAGGGCTAGCGGGGGGAATGAGCAGTTCTTC. The chain carries TRBV2 and TRBJ2-1; 11 nucleotides agree with TRBD2. CDR1 SNHLY and CDR2 FYNNEI come from the germline V gene. This CDR3 is 15 amino acids long. J lost 7 bases, V lost 2 bases, and 4 bases had no gene match.

This clonotype was recorded a few times. The chain employs TRBV5-8 and TRBJ1-4; D gene ambiguous. The CDR3 is 14 residues long. The germline CDR1 and CDR2 sequences are SGHTS and YDEGEE. The germline V and J ends were trimmed by 4 bases and 4 bases, with 11 bases remaining between them. The CDR3 region has the DNA TGTGCCAGCAGCCGTCCCCTGAGTAATGAAAAACTGTTTTTT. As protein: CASSRPLSNEKLFF.

The DNA for the CDR3 is TGTGCCAGCAGCGTAGGGGTGGGGGTCTATGGCTACACCTTC. Translation: CASSVGVGVYGYTF. V is TRBV9 and J is TRBJ1-2; maybe TRBD1 (5 bases). Germline V CDR1 and CDR2: SGDLS, YYNGEE. The V end lost 0 bases, the J end lost 4 bases, and 10 bases lay between the germline ends. The CDR3 loop spans 14 amino acids.

This chain joins TRBV12-3 or TRBV12-4 and TRBJ2-7; the match to TRBD2 covers 7 bases. This CDR3 region has 16 residues. V dropped 5 bases and J dropped 1; count of bases not matched to a gene: 11. The CDR3, as DNA: TGTGCCAGCAGTCCCCGGGGAGGGACCCTTTCCTACGAGCAGTACTTC. This gives the protein CASSPRGGTLSYEQYF.

This clonotype was counted only a few times. This sequence joins TRBV15 and TRBJ2-3; D is unclear. The germline V and J ends were trimmed by 1 base and 2 bases, with 4 bases remaining between them. Germline CDR1 and CDR2: LNHNV and YYDKDF (reference sequence). The CDR3 sequence is 13 residues long. DNA for the CDR3: TGTGCCACCAGCAGAGCCCCCACAGATACGCAGTATTTT. This codes for CATSRAPTDTQYF.

The table lists this clonotype with a count of one. This chain connects TRBV6-2 or TRBV6-3 to TRBJ2-3, with TRBD1 matching 8 bases. J gave up 1 base and V 2 bases, and 5 bases lay outside the gene matches. The CDR3 length is 16 residues. Germline CDR1 MNHEY, CDR2 SVGEGT. The chain's CDR3 is CASSYDLDRGTDTQYF. The DNA for the CDR3 is TGTGCCAGCAGTTACGACTTGGACAGGGGCACAGATACGCAGTATTTT.

The genes are TRBV7-8 and TRBJ1-3; D unresolved. This CDR3 has 16 amino acids. The germline CDR1 and CDR2 sequences are SGHVS and FQNEAQ. The V gene lost 1 base and the J gene lost 0 bases, with 10 bases spanning the gap. DNA for the CDR3: TGTGCCAGCAGCTTAGAGGGTCGGACCTCTGGAAACACCATATATTTT. This encodes CASSLEGRTSGNTIYF.

This clonotype was detected a few times. The V call is TRBV7-2, the J call TRBJ2-3; D perhaps matches TRBD1 (6 bases). The V and J ends lost 5 bases and 1 base respectively, with 19 bases between them. The CDR3 is made up of 17 amino acids. Germline V lookup: CDR1 SGHTA, CDR2 FQGNSA. The CDR3 spells CASSPGSGRGGTDTQYF. CDR3 in DNA: TGTGCCAGCAGCCCTGGGTCCGGCAGGGGAGGCACAGATACGCAGTATTTT.

The CDR3 loop is CASSQVTGGARNTQYF. The CDR3 DNA reads as TGTGCCAGCAGCCAGGTGACAGGGGGCGCGCGAAATACGCAGTATTTT. The rearrangement uses TRBV4-2 and TRBJ2-3; 10 positions agree with TRBD1. This CDR3 has 16 amino acids. Unmatched junction bases numbered 10, after V lost 3 bases and J lost 7 bases. Germline loops: CDR1 LGHNA, CDR2 YNFKEQ.